These 31 T cell receptor beta chains were sequenced from one sample in a study of patients and donors after allogeneic stem cell transplantation. One entry per CDR3 protein results from TCRdb running MiXCR on the RT-PCR reads. The table has roughly 940,000 distinct CDR3 sequences, more than 15% seen once. Sequencing used blood, either unsorted or a sorted T cell fraction (not recorded which). The receptors here all came from a human donor who was either an allogeneic HSCT recipient or a stem cell or donor lymphocyte infusion donor (not recorded which). It is not recorded whose cells these are; they may come from a transplant donor.

V gene TRBV20-1 combines with J gene TRBJ2-1; 10 nucleotides match TRBD2. V dropped 5 bases and J dropped 9; count of bases not matched to a gene: 10. This CDR3 has 14 amino acids. Germline V gives CDR1 DFQATT, CDR2 SNEGSKA (reference sequence). CDR3 residues: CSAPNPGLALEQFF. The CDR3 nucleotides are TGCAGTGCTCCTAATCCGGGACTAGCGCTTGAGCAGTTCTTC.

The chain recombines TRBV20-1 with TRBJ2-1; maybe TRBD2 (5 bases). V was pared by 0 bases and J by 5 bases, with 8 bases between. Germline assignment: CDR1 DFQATT and CDR2 SNEGSKA (reference sequence). The CDR3 contains 13 residues. The CDR3 sequence: CSARDPGNNEQFF. CDR3 nucleotide sequence: TGCAGTGCTAGAGATCCCGGGAACAATGAGCAGTTCTTC.

The chain uses TRBV20-1 and TRBJ1-2; TRBD1 aligns across 9 bases. The CDR3 loop spans 14 amino acids. Germline values: CDR1 DFQATT, CDR2 SNEGSKA (reference sequence). J gave up 7 bases and V 0 bases, and 6 bases lay outside the gene matches. The CDR3 sequence: CSARDLDRGGGYTF. CDR3 DNA sequence: TGCAGTGCTAGAGACCTGGACAGGGGTGGTGGCTACACCTTC.

This clonotype was counted at least ten times. The junction and the germline gene differ at one end; a read error may be behind it. The chain uses TRBV7-7 and TRBJ2-1, with 13 nucleotides matching TRBD2. The CDR3 spans 15 residues. Germline V gene data show CDR1 as SSHAT and CDR2 as FNYEAQ (reference sequence). The CDR3 protein is CASSLGLAGHNEQFF. CDR3 nucleotide sequence: TGTGCTAGCAGCCTGGGACTAGCGGGACACAATGAGCAGTTCTTC.

This clonotype was picked up a small number of times. The chain is built from TRBV12-3 or TRBV12-4 and TRBJ1-1; D remains ambiguous. V was shortened by 5 bases and J by 12 bases, with 19 bases between the two germline ends. The CDR3 spans 13 residues. The chain's CDR3 is CASSNPSFGGTFF. The DNA of the CDR3 is TGTGCCAGCAGTAATCCAAGTTTTGGAGGGACTTTCTTT.

This clonotype has just a few counts. The CDR3 DNA sequence: TGTGCCAGCAGCCACGTAACAGGTTCCTACGAGCAGTACTTC. Amino acid sequence: CASSHVTGSYEQYF. The J gene is TRBJ2-7, the V gene TRBV7-2, with TRBD1 as a possible D gene (5 bases). The CDR3 is 14 residues long. V lost 5 bases and J 1 base, leaving 12 bases between the germline ends. The germline V gene has CDR1 SGHTA and CDR2 FQGNSA.

This clonotype was picked up a small number of times. The rearrangement joins TRBV7-2 to TRBJ2-1; tentatively, D is TRBD1 (6 bases). V was trimmed by 2 bases and J by 5 bases, leaving 7 bases between them. The CDR3 length is 13 residues. CDR1 and CDR2 (germline): SGHTA, FQGNSA. CDR3 residues: CASSLKGDNEQFF. The CDR3 DNA reads TGTGCCAGCAGCTTAAAGGGGGACAATGAGCAGTTCTTC. Based on the CDR3 plus reference TRBV7-2 and TRBJ2-1, the full variable domain is GAGVSQSPSNKVTEKGKDVELRCDPISGHTALYWYRQSLGQGLEFLIYFQGNSAPDKSGLPSDRFSAERTGGSVSTLTIQRTQQEDSAVYLCASSLKGDNEQFFGPGTRLTVL.

This clonotype was detected a few times. This chain joins TRBV7-9 and TRBJ1-1, with D possibly TRBD1 on 5 matching bases. CDR1 SEHNR and CDR2 FQNEAQ come from the germline V gene (reference sequence). V lost 2 bases to trimming and J lost 3 bases, with 10 bases between them. The CDR3 has 14 residues. The CDR3: CASSLSQGDTEAFF. The CDR3 region has the DNA TGTGCCAGCAGCTTAAGCCAGGGAGACACTGAAGCTTTCTTT.

A word on this clonotype: One end of the junction fails to match germline, which may point to a read error. The chain employs TRBV6-1 and TRBJ1-2, with TRBD1 matching over 10 bases. Per the germline V gene, CDR1 is MNHNS and CDR2 is SASEGT. The CDR3 runs to 13 residues. The CDR3 sequence: CASSPEGHGTGVF. The CDR3 nucleotides are TGTGCCAGCAGTCCCGAAGGCCACGGGACAGGGGTCTTC.

This clonotype has a handful of counts. The rearrangement uses TRBV12-3 or TRBV12-4 and TRBJ2-1; no firm D call. The CDR3 spans 15 residues. Trimming shortened V by 1 base and J by 1 base, and 8 bases separated the two germline ends. As DNA, the CDR3 is TGTGCCAGCAGTTTAGGGGGTACGTCCTACAATGAGCAGTTCTTC. Its protein product is CASSLGGTSYNEQFF.

This clonotype has only a few counts. CDR3 sequence (DNA): TGTGCCAGCAGTTCCGGGACAGGGGCGGACGAGCAGTACTTC. Translating gives CASSSGTGADEQYF. The J gene is TRBJ2-7, the V gene TRBV6-5, with 10 positions matching TRBD1. Trimming at V came to 4 bases and at J to 5 bases, leaving 5 bases not matched to a gene. CDR1 and CDR2 from the germline V gene are MNHEY and SVGAGI. CDR3 length: 14 amino acids.

This clonotype was seen repeatedly, ten times or more. The chain employs TRBV21-1 and TRBJ2-7. TRBV21-1 is assigned pseudogene status. This CDR3 has 10 residues. This CDR3 is CASSKDEQYF. Written as DNA, the CDR3 is TGTGCCAGCAGCAAAGACGAGCAGTACTTC.

This clonotype was found a few times. The V and J genes are TRBV29-1 and TRBJ2-1; D ambiguous. The CDR3 consists of 14 residues. Germline-derived CDR1 and CDR2 are SQVTM and ANQGSEA. Trimming left V 2 bases short and J 6 bases short, with 14 bases between. CDR3 coding DNA: TGCAGCGTTGAATACGGTACTAACCCCAATGAGCAGTTCTTC. This codes for CSVEYGTNPNEQFF.

The chain carries TRBV4-3 and TRBJ1-5, with 8 bases lining up with TRBD1. This CDR3 has 15 amino acids. The ends lost 1 base at V and 5 bases at J; junction bases unmatched: 4. In germline, CDR1 is LGHNA, CDR2 YSLEER. The CDR3: CASSQAQGAYQPQHF. The CDR3, as DNA: TGCGCCAGCAGCCAAGCGCAGGGGGCATATCAGCCCCAGCATTTT.

This clonotype has just a few counts. The V gene is TRBV4-2, the J gene TRBJ2-7, with 7 bases lining up with TRBD2. This CDR3 contains 15 residues. With 0 bases clipped from V and 9 bases from J, the junction kept 11 bases outside the gene matches. Germline assignment: CDR1 LGHNA and CDR2 YNFKEQ. CDR3 bases: TGTGCCAGCAGCCAAGATCGGGGGAGGGAGAGTGTGCAGTACTTC. Protein product: CASSQDRGRESVQYF.

This clonotype was detected only a few times. The J gene is TRBJ2-5, the V gene TRBV12-5; possible D gene TRBD2, 5 bases. The germline V gene has CDR1 LGHNT and CDR2 FRNRAP. V dropped 6 bases and J dropped 4 bases, with 18 bases sitting between them. This CDR3 is built from 15 residues. In DNA form, the CDR3 reads TGTGCTAGTGGCCAGGATGTCCGAGGGCCAGAGACCCAGTACTTC. Residues: CASGQDVRGPETQYF.

V is TRBV20-1 and J is TRBJ1-2, with 7 bases aligning to TRBD1. The CDR3 runs to 12 residues. Germline V gene sequence: CDR1 DFQATT, CDR2 SNEGSKA (reference sequence). V lost 6 bases and J lost 4; bases outside the gene matches: 5. The CDR3 here is CSAPDRAYGYTF. The CDR3 DNA reads TGCAGTGCACCAGACAGGGCCTATGGCTACACCTTC.

The chain is built from TRBV12-3 or TRBV12-4 and TRBJ2-6, with no clear D. Trimming took 6 bases from V and 3 from J, leaving 9 bases between them. The CDR3 consists of 14 residues. The CDR3 bases are TGTGCCAGCAGCCATTGGGTTGGGGCCAACGTCCTGACTTTC. It encodes CASSHWVGANVLTF.

This clonotype was seen ten or more times. V and J are TRBV12-3 or TRBV12-4 and TRBJ2-2; D gene ambiguous. Trimming left V 6 bases short and J 8 bases short, with 7 bases between. This CDR3 spans 11 amino acids. The CDR3 DNA is TGTGCCAGCAGATCCACTGGGGAGCTGTTTTTT. Translating gives CASRSTGELFF.

This clonotype was counted many times. This rearrangement joins TRBV15 to TRBJ1-6, with a tentative D call TRBD1 (5 bases). Trimming took off 2 bases at V and 5 bases at J, with 19 bases between the two ends. Germline V gene lookup returns CDR1 LNHNV and CDR2 YYDKDF (reference sequence). The length of the CDR3 is 18 residues. CDR3 in DNA: TGTGCCACCAGCAGACTCAACAGAGGGGTGAACCATAATTCACCCCTCCACTTT. Encoded protein: CATSRLNRGVNHNSPLHF.

This chain connects TRBV6-6 to TRBJ1-5, with 7 bases matching TRBD1. The CDR3 contains 13 residues. The germline gives CDR1 MNHNY, CDR2 SVGAGI (reference sequence). V dropped 6 bases and J dropped 5; count of bases not matched to a gene: 4. The CDR3, as DNA: TGTGCCAGCAGACAGGGGATGGATCAGCCCCAGCATTTT. It is translated as CASRQGMDQPQHF.

This chain uses TRBV30 with TRBJ1-4; D is unclear. CDR1 and CDR2 from the germline V gene are GTSNPN and SVGIG (reference sequence). V shed 2 bases and J shed 4 bases, with 8 bases lying between them. This CDR3 is built from 13 residues. The CDR3 DNA reads as TGTGCCTGGAGTTCCGGGGTTAATGAAAAACTGTTTTTT. Its protein product is CAWSSGVNEKLFF.

This clonotype showed up just a few times. The rearrangement links TRBV12-3 or TRBV12-4 to TRBJ2-3; weak D call: TRBD1 (6 bases). This CDR3 is 18 amino acids long. V lost 6 bases and J 2 bases, leaving 24 bases between the germline ends. CDR3 sequence (DNA): TGTGCCAGCAGGGGCCCCTCCACCCGGGACACCTACACAGATACGCAGTATTTT. It codes for CASRGPSTRDTYTDTQYF.

The chain joins TRBV6-5 to TRBJ2-7; D uncertain. The V end lost 6 bases, the J end lost 5 bases, and 11 bases lay between the germline ends. The V gene's germline CDR1 is MNHEY and CDR2 SVGAGI. The CDR3 length is 12 residues. This CDR3 is CASRENGDEQYF. CDR3 bases: TGTGCCAGCAGAGAGAACGGAGACGAGCAGTACTTC.

The chain is built from TRBV19 and TRBJ2-2, with D perhaps TRBD1 or TRBD2 (6 bases each). The CDR3 sequence is 16 residues long. From germline, CDR1 is LNHDA and CDR2 SQIVND (reference sequence). Trimming took off 3 bases at V and 0 bases at J, with 11 bases between the two ends. CDR3 protein: CASSIVGGANTGELFF. The CDR3 DNA follows: TGTGCCAGTAGTATCGTCGGGGGCGCGAACACCGGGGAGCTGTTTTTT.

This clonotype came up a few times. The genes are TRBV2 and TRBJ2-1; 9 bases map to TRBD1. CDR1 is SNHLY and CDR2 is FYNNEI in the germline V gene. J was trimmed by 6 bases and V by 7 bases; bases with no gene match: 4. CDR3 size: 13 residues. In DNA, the CDR3 is TGTGCCAGCAAACGGGACAGGGCCAATGAGCAGTTCTTC. It codes for CASKRDRANEQFF.

This rearrangement joins TRBV29-1 to TRBJ2-3; possibly TRBD2 for D (5 bases). The CDR3 spans 14 residues. Per germline, CDR1 SQVTM and CDR2 ANQGSEA. Trimming removed 2 bases from V and 3 bases from J, with 12 bases in between. The chain's CDR3 is CSVERGMGTDTQYF. The CDR3 DNA follows: TGCAGCGTTGAAAGAGGGATGGGAACAGATACGCAGTATTTT.

The sample holds many counts of this clonotype. V and J are TRBV5-1 and TRBJ2-3; 12 nucleotides line up with TRBD2. Per the germline V gene, CDR1 is SGHRS and CDR2 is YFSETQ. This CDR3 is built from 16 residues. Losses at the gene ends were 4 bases for V and 2 bases for J; bases not matched to a gene: 5. The CDR3 region is CASSPRTSGATDTQYF. CDR3 coding DNA: TGCGCCAGCAGCCCCCGGACTAGCGGGGCCACAGATACGCAGTATTTT.

The table lists this clonotype with many counts. The chain couples TRBV4-2 to TRBJ2-6; possibly TRBD1 or TRBD2 for D (5 bases each). CDR1 is LGHNA and CDR2 is YNFKEQ in the germline V gene. The ends were cut back, 2 bases at V and 2 bases at J, with 13 bases in the middle. This CDR3 comprises 17 residues. The CDR3 reads CASSQRGDPTGANVLTF. In nucleotides, the CDR3 is TGTGCCAGCAGCCAAAGGGGAGATCCGACTGGGGCCAACGTCCTGACTTTC.

This clonotype was observed many times. The chain joins TRBV20-1 to TRBJ1-1; the D gene is possibly TRBD1 (5 bases). The V end was cut by 3 bases, the J end by 7 bases, with 9 bases between. Per germline, CDR1 DFQATT and CDR2 SNEGSKA (reference sequence). The CDR3 is 11 residues long. Here the CDR3 reads CSASRRGEAFF. CDR3 bases: TGCAGTGCTAGCCGAAGGGGTGAAGCTTTCTTT.

Only a few counts were recorded for this clonotype. V is TRBV6-5 and J is TRBJ2-7; the match to TRBD2 covers 10 bases. Germline loops: CDR1 MNHEY, CDR2 SVGAGI. J was trimmed by 6 bases and V by 0 bases; bases with no gene match: 5. The CDR3 contains 15 residues. CDR3 protein: CASSYSTGTSVEQYF. The CDR3 DNA follows: TGTGCCAGCAGTTACTCCACCGGGACTAGCGTCGAGCAGTACTTC.